These 8 T cell receptor beta chains were sequenced from one sample in a study of shared clonotypes between healthy human individuals. Clones were read by immunoSEQ multiplex PCR, and TCRdb kept only the in-frame ones, dropping some. The table records about 2.3 million clones, less than 95% of them present only once. The sequencing sample was made of naive CD4+ T cells from PBMCs. Subset described: CD45RA+ positively selected. These receptors were obtained from a young man in good health. Some clones in this sample may be carry-over from other donors' samples.

This clone appeared a single time. This chain connects TRBV11-2 to TRBJ2-1; TRBD2 matches 12 bases. The junction had 5 bases not matched to a gene; V was cut back by 3 bases and J by 8 bases. The germline V gene encodes CDR1 SGHAT and CDR2 FQNNGV. This CDR3 spans 15 amino acids. The CDR3 DNA is TGTGCCAGCAGCTTTCTAGCGGGAGGGCCCTATGAGCAGTTCTTC. Translated, it gives CASSFLAGGPYEQFF. The whole variable domain, remainder taken from reference TRBV11-2 and TRBJ2-1, is EAGVAQSPRYKIIEKRQSVAFWCNPISGHATLYWYQQILGQGPKLLIQFQNNGVVDDSQLPKDRFSAERLKGVDSTLKIQPAKLEDSAVYLCASSFLAGGPYEQFFGPGTRLTVL.

This chain connects TRBV10-3 to TRBJ1-2; D not resolved. V lost 2 bases to trimming and J lost 5 bases, with 12 bases between them. Germline loops: CDR1 ENHRY, CDR2 SYGVKD. The CDR3 spans 14 residues. DNA of the CDR3: TGTGCCATCAGTGAGGGTGTATCCGGGTATGGCTACACCTTC. Its protein is CAISEGVSGYGYTF.

The chain joins TRBV7-2 to TRBJ1-1; D might be TRBD1 (5 bases). Trimming stripped 4 bases from V and 4 bases from J, with 13 bases between. The germline V gene encodes CDR1 SGHTA and CDR2 FQGNSA. The CDR3 sequence is 14 residues long. This CDR3 is CASSSSRGTTEAFF. The CDR3 DNA is TGTGCCAGCAGCTCATCCCGGGGGACCACTGAAGCTTTCTTT.

The CDR3 sequence is CASSRGTDYEQYF. For the CDR3, the DNA is TGTGCCAGCAGCCGTGGGACAGACTACGAGCAGTACTTC. The rearrangement links TRBV5-8 to TRBJ2-7, with TRBD1 identical over 7 bases. V trimming: 4 bases; J trimming: 3 bases; junction bases outside the gene matches: 4. CDR1 and CDR2 from the germline V gene are SGHTS and YDEGEE. The CDR3 is made up of 13 amino acids.

The chain couples TRBV30 to TRBJ1-2; D perhaps matches TRBD1 (6 bases). Germline V lookup: CDR1 GTSNPN, CDR2 SVGIG (reference sequence). Trimming took off 0 bases at V and 8 bases at J, with 13 bases between the two ends. CDR3 length: 13 residues. CDR3 in amino acids: CAWSVGQGIGYTF. The DNA for the CDR3 is TGTGCCTGGAGTGTCGGGCAGGGGATCGGCTACACCTTC.

This sequence joins TRBV5-1 and TRBJ1-3, with 9 bases identical to TRBD1. Unmatched junction bases numbered 4, after V lost 6 bases and J lost 0 bases. This CDR3 is built from 15 residues. Germline values: CDR1 SGHRS, CDR2 YFSETQ. The CDR3 region has the DNA TGCGCCAGCAAAACGGACAGGGGCTCTGGAAACACCATATATTTT. This encodes CASKTDRGSGNTIYF.

This clone was counted once. V gene TRBV27 combines with J gene TRBJ2-2; D gene unclear. This CDR3 is built from 13 residues. Germline V CDR1 and CDR2: MNHEY, SMNVEV (reference sequence). Trimming left V 4 bases short and J 6 bases short, with 9 bases between. CDR3 nucleotide sequence: TGTGCCAGCAGTTCCGCCCGACCCGGGGAGCTGTTTTTT. Its protein product is CASSSARPGELFF.

Details on this clone: Other DNA sequences from this sample encode an identical CDR3 as well. V is TRBV5-1 and J is TRBJ2-1; 10 bases fit TRBD2. Per the germline V gene, CDR1 is SGHRS and CDR2 is YFSETQ. V was pared by 0 bases and J by 7 bases, with 7 bases of the junction left unmatched. The CDR3 contains 16 residues. The DNA for the CDR3 is TGCGCCAGCAGCTTGGTACCTAGCGGGAGTTATAATGAGCAGTTCTTC. This encodes CASSLVPSGSYNEQFF.